This T cell receptor beta chain was documented in a study of T cells after yellow fever vaccination. The germline CDR1 and CDR2 sequences are SGHKS and YYEKEE (reference sequence). Germline trimming cut 4 bases from V and 8 bases from J; bases unmatched to any gene: 9. The CDR3 consists of 14 residues. Overall study results and limits: Contaminants from the bulk population, in the form of abundant clonotypes, could be found in FACS-sorted repertoires.

MiXCR was run by TCRdb on the 5' RACE reads, yielding one entry per CDR3 protein. The repertoire holds approximately 610,000 distinct CDR3 sequences, with about 17% as singletons. As concerns this clonotype: Its target is not known.

The chain joins TRBV5-5 to TRBJ1-2, with 9 bases identical to TRBD1. The TCR sequence derives from a man aged 18 to 29 who received the YFV17D yellow fever vaccine. Specimen: PBMCs, collected 5 to 6 days after the first yellow fever vaccination. The CDR3 region has the DNA TGTGCCAGCAGCCCCCCCGGGACAGGGTCCGGCTACACCTTC. Its translation: CASSPPGTGSGYTF.